The rows below give T cell receptor beta chains drawn from one sample of a study of T cell changes during pregnancy in multiple sclerosis. TCRdb's table, derived via immunoSEQ multiplex PCR, lists solely in-frame clones and lacks some. The sample has 25,000 to 35,000 clones, roughly 90% seen once; the top ten hold over 0.35%. The sequencing used CD4+ T cells from peripheral blood mononuclear cells, collected in the second trimester of pregnancy. The receptors originated from a female donor in good health, enrolled as a control in a pregnancy study. Each CDR3 is given with its conserved first and last residue. The D gene is left open where the match is weak. Where a row states a size, it is once, few, many or the class of an expanded clone; other rows omit it.

.,TRBD1,TRBV6-1,CASKDREAFF
.,.,TRBV5-1,CASSPSGPGANVLTF
.,.,TRBV7-9,CASSLTAGRSYNEQFF
.,.,TRBV30,CAWSVGQGNTGELFF
once,TRBD1,TRBV6-4,CASSTGGSGDTQYF
.,.,TRBV19,CASRQRPSGEAFF
.,.,TRBV5-4,CASSFGGRGADTQYF
.,.,TRBV7-9,CASTLKGLSGIELSYGYTF
.,.,TRBV29-1,CSVDVRSTDTQYF
.,.,TRBV30,CAWTREAHTEAFF
.,.,TRBV6-1,CASRAGSDSYYEQYF
.,.,TRBV29-1,CSVQPQGTGGEQYF
once,TRBD1,TRBV7-8,CASSLAGTGGYQPQHF
.,TRBD1,TRBV5-1,CASSPGQANEKLFF
.,TRBD2,TRBV18,CASSRRQASGGTDTQYF
.,.,TRBV11-3,CASSLTRRQAFRTDTQYF
.,.,TRBV30,CAWSAFGNTIYF
.,.,TRBV5-1,CASSDGLSGNTIYF
once,.,TRBV19,CASSTRGTNYGYTF
few,.,TRBV6-1,CATRKEGSITEAFF
medium-sized,.,TRBV19,CASSIDRQAHYGYTF
.,TRBD1,TRBV28,CASSTGGSYGYTF
.,.,TRBV27,CASSYRTSANYGYTF
.,.,TRBV7-2,CASSPPSYEQYF
.,.,TRBV5-1,CASSSKLAQNLRGRTDTQYF
few,TRBD1,TRBV30,CAWSDRGQGAFF
.,TRBD1,TRBV6-5,CASSYSSDRGGQPQHF
few,TRBD1,TRBV5-1,CASSTGTGAGANVLTF
.,.,TRBV19,CASSIGASLGETQYF
.,TRBD2,TRBV5-1,CASSYSGTRELNEQFF
few,.,TRBV27,CASSPLTGRQYF
.,TRBD2,TRBV19,CASSTGTSGRNEQFF
once,TRBD2,TRBV30,CAWSGARGTTDTQYF
.,TRBD1,TRBV10-3,CAITADRDAGELFF
once,.,TRBV10-3,CAISESGQTYNEKLFF
.,.,TRBV18,CASHAAEAFF
.,TRBD1,TRBV27,CASGRQGTYEQYF
.,TRBD2,TRBV5-8,CASSPTGLAGSEQFF
.,TRBD1,TRBV27,CASRDRVQPNEQFF